This T cell receptor beta chain was recovered during a study of shared clonotypes between healthy human individuals. Study-level results: An expected dependence of interdonor clonotype sharing on sequencing depth was noted. Generally, naive subsets (rather than memory subsets) showed larger estimated richness. Only blood underwent sampling, and tissue repertoires likely differ.

This clone was counted a few times. As yet, its antigen is unknown. Within the sample, other DNA sequences also encode this same CDR3. V gave up 6 bases and J gave up 6 bases, with 9 bases separating them. Germline lookup yields CDR1 SQVTM and CDR2 ANQGSEA. The CDR3 runs to 11 residues. As originally analysed: Filtering of immunoSEQ junctional sequences could not match full-length read filtering. Produced via immunoSEQ multiplex PCR; TCRdb's table is partial and in-frame only. That table furnishes V, J and clone size, whereas the DNA furnished D and trimming. The table lists under 1,100,000 clones, approximately 72% of them singletons, with about 1.5% in the top ten.

The specimen sequenced was memory CD4+ T cells sorted from blood. The subset denotes: CD45RA-negative fraction. The chain recombines TRBV29-1 with TRBJ2-1, with D possibly TRBD1 on 5 matching bases. The sequence was obtained from a man aged 18 to 29 in good health. The CDR3 nucleotides are TGCAGCGTCCCTCAGGGCAATGAGCAGTTCTTC. Amino acids: CSVPQGNEQFF.